This TCR beta chain was captured by sequencing in a study of blood T cell repertoires in COVID-19. Profiling relied on immunoSEQ multiplex PCR, and the TCRdb table lists in-frame clones only, not all of them. The top ten clones hold about 7.1% of a sample with under 450,000 clones, approximately 86% of them seen once. Germline V gene sequence: CDR1 LNHDA, CDR2 SQIVND (reference sequence). V was pared by 6 bases and J by 5 bases, with 13 bases between. The CDR3 loop spans 13 amino acids. The chain combines TRBV19 with TRBJ1-2; D uncertain. The source is a woman between 55 and 75 years old with COVID-19, enrolled during active disease. The material sequenced was peripheral blood. The CDR3 sequence: CASSPELSYGYTF. Written as DNA, the CDR3 is TGTGCCAGTAGCCCTGAGCTGAGTTATGGCTACACCTTC.